This T cell receptor beta chain was sequenced during a study of cytomegalovirus exposure and HLA in healthy donors. General study points: Of the V segments, some could not be distinguished, including TRBV6-2 and TRBV6-3, and were excluded. A later analysis found common viral pathogens apparently linked to several of the most significant clusters.

Donors counted as nominally healthy when sampled, yet unrecorded immune exposures were likely. The PCR contained 60 Vbeta and 13 Jbeta primers. Measured with immunoSEQ multiplex PCR; TCRdb has only the in-frame clones, and not every one. In all, the sample yields 150,000 to 200,000 clones. The CDR3 has 16 residues. Deletions cut 5 bases from V and 0 bases from J, with 14 bases between. CDR1 and CDR2 from the germline V gene are MNHEY and SMNVEV (reference sequence). As for this clone: The antigen is undetermined.

The receptor comes from a man under 40 in good health and CMV-seronegative. The sequenced material came from PBMCs. This chain links TRBV27 with TRBJ2-1; D is uncertain. The CDR3 sequence is CASSIVAVSSYNEQFF. The CDR3 nucleotides are TGTGCCAGCAGTATCGTAGCCGTTAGCTCCTACAATGAGCAGTTCTTC.